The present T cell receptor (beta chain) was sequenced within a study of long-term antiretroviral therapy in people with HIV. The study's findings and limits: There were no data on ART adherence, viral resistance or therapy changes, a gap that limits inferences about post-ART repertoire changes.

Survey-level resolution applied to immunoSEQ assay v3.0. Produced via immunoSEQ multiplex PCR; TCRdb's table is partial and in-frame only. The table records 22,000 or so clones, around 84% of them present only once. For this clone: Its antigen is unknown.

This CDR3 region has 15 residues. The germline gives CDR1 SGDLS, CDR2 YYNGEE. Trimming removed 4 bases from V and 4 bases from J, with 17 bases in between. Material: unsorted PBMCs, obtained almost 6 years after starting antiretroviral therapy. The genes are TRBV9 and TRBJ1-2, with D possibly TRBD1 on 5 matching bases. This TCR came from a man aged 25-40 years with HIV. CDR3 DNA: TGTGCCAGCAGCCCCGTGGGGGGGTTCAGCTATGGCTACACCTTC. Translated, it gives CASSPVGGFSYGYTF.